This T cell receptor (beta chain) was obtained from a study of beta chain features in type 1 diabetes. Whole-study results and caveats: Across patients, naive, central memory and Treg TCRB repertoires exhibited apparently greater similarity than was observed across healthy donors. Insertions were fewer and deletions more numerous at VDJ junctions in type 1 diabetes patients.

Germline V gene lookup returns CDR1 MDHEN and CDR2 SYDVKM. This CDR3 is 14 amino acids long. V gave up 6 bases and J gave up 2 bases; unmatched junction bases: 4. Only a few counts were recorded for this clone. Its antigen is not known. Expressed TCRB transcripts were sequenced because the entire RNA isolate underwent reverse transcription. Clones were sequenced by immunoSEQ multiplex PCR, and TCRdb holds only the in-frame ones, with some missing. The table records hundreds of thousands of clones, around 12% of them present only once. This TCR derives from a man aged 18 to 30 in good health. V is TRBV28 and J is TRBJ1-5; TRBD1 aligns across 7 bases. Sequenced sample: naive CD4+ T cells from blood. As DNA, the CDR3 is TGTGCCAGCAGGACAGGGTTACGCAATCAGCCCCAGCATTTT. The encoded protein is CASRTGLRNQPQHF.